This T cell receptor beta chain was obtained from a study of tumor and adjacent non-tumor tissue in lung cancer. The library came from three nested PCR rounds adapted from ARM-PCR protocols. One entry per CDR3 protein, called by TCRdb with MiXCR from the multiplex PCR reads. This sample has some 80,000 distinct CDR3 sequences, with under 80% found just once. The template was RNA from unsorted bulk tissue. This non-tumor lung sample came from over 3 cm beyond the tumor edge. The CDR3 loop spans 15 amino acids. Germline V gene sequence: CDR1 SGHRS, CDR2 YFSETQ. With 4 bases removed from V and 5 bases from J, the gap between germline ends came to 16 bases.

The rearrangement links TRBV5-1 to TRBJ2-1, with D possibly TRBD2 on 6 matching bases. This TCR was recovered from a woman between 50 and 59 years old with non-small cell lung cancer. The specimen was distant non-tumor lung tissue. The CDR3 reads CASSSLALQNNEQFF. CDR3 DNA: TGCGCCAGCAGCAGTCTAGCGCTGCAGAACAATGAGCAGTTCTTC. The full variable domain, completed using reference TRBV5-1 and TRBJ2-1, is KAGVTQTPRYLIKTRGQQVTLSCSPISGHRSVSWYQQTPGQGLQFLFEYFSETQRNKGNFPGRFSGRQFSNSRSEMNVSTLELGDSALYLCASSSLALQNNEQFFGPGTRLTVL.